Following are 14 T cell receptor beta chains from one sample sequenced in a study of blood T cell repertoires in COVID-19 (TCRdb year 2020). Preparation of the library involved the immunoSEQ multiplex PCR assay. Held by TCRdb, this immuneACCESS table contains in-frame sequences only and omits some clones. Under half of the omission traces to an unresolved V gene where checked; the cause of the rest is unknown. The sample table holds around 100,000 clones, of which around 87% were seen once. 15% to 20% of the sample belongs to the ten largest clones. Material: peripheral blood. All receptors come from a human donor in a cohort sampled during active COVID-19.

V and J are TRBV4-2 and TRBJ2-3, with TRBD2 matching 11 bases. The CDR3 length is 15 residues. The junction had 3 bases not matched to a gene; V was cut back by 2 bases and J by 5 bases. The germline CDR1 and CDR2 sequences are LGHNA and YNFKEQ. The CDR3 reads CASSQTSGSLDTQYF. The CDR3 DNA is TGTGCCAGCAGCCAAACTAGCGGGAGTTTAGATACGCAGTATTTT.

V is TRBV7-8 and J is TRBJ2-1, with 13 bases identical to TRBD2. Germline V gene sequence: CDR1 SGHVS, CDR2 FQNEAQ. V was clipped by 11 bases and J by 8 bases; unmatched bases: 12. This CDR3 region has 15 residues. The CDR3 loop is CAVTSGRPRGHEQFF. The CDR3 DNA sequence: TGTGCCGTGACTAGCGGGAGGCCTCGGGGCCATGAGCAGTTCTTC.

The chain combines TRBV7-6 with TRBJ2-1; maybe TRBD2 (5 bases). This CDR3 comprises 15 residues. Germline lookup yields CDR1 SGHVS and CDR2 FNYEAQ. V lost 5 bases and J 6 bases, leaving 17 bases between the germline ends. Here the CDR3 reads CASSAPGLEGNEQFF. DNA for the CDR3: TGTGCCAGCAGCGCCCCTGGACTCGAAGGCAATGAGCAGTTCTTC.

The rearrangement links TRBV28 to TRBJ1-1; D is possibly TRBD1 (5 bases). Looked up from germline, CDR1 is MDHEN and CDR2 is SYDVKM. Trimming removed 8 bases from V and 5 bases from J, with 18 bases in between. The CDR3 loop spans 14 amino acids. The CDR3: CASRFWTQRTEAFF. For the CDR3, the DNA is TGTGCCAGCCGCTTCTGGACACAAAGGACTGAAGCTTTCTTT.

The chain combines TRBV10-3 with TRBJ1-4; D might be TRBD1 (6 bases). V lost 9 bases and J lost 0, with 8 bases in between. Looked up from germline, CDR1 is ENHRY and CDR2 is SYGVKD. The CDR3 contains 13 residues. CDR3 nucleotides: TGTGCCATACAGGGTGCAACTAATGAAAAACTGTTTTTT. It codes for CAIQGATNEKLFF.

The chain uses TRBV6-2 or TRBV6-3 and TRBJ2-1, with 11 bases fitting TRBD2. This CDR3 has 15 residues. The V and J ends lost 6 bases and 10 bases, in that order; junction bases with no gene match: 11. Germline values: CDR1 MNHEY, CDR2 SVGEGT. The CDR3 spells CASSPLSGRAQEQFF. The CDR3 region has the DNA TGTGCCAGCAGCCCGCTTAGCGGGAGGGCCCAGGAGCAGTTCTTC.

This clone was observed a single time. J is TRBJ2-7 and V is TRBV19; D might be TRBD1 (5 bases). There are 14 residues in the CDR3. The ends were cut back, 5 bases at V and 0 bases at J, with 11 bases in the middle. From germline, CDR1 is LNHDA and CDR2 SQIVND (reference sequence). The DNA of the CDR3 is TGTGCCAGTAGTCAAGGGGTGAGCTCCTACGAGCAGTACTTC. Translating it yields CASSQGVSSYEQYF.

V usage is TRBV6-6 and J usage is TRBJ1-1, with 9 bases matching TRBD1. V lost 4 bases, J lost 1 base, and 1 base stayed unmatched. CDR3 length equals 14 residues. CDR1 and CDR2 from the germline V gene are MNHNY and SVGAGI (reference sequence). DNA of the CDR3: TGTGCCAGCAGTTCGGGACAGGGGAACACTGAAGCTTTCTTT. Translated, it gives CASSSGQGNTEAFF.

The chain combines TRBV9 with TRBJ2-1; a weak D match, TRBD2 (5 bases). V was clipped by 0 bases and J by 5 bases, with 9 bases between them. CDR1 and CDR2 from the germline V gene are SGDLS and YYNGEE. This CDR3 contains 14 residues. The chain's CDR3 is CASSVVSGNNEQFF. In DNA, the CDR3 is TGTGCCAGCAGCGTAGTATCCGGGAACAATGAGCAGTTCTTC.

The chain links TRBV5-6 to TRBJ2-5; 7 nucleotides match TRBD1. The CDR3 runs to 15 residues. Trimming at V came to 4 bases and at J to 5 bases, leaving 11 bases not matched to a gene. CDR1 is SGHDT, CDR2 YYEEEE, per germline. Here the CDR3 DNA reads TGTGCCAGCAGCGGTTATAAAGGGGGCCAGGAGACCCAGTACTTC. It specifies CASSGYKGGQETQYF.

This clone was counted a single time. J is TRBJ2-3 and V is TRBV6-1; tentative D call: TRBD2 (6 bases). The CDR3 consists of 15 residues. CDR1 and CDR2 (germline): MNHNS, SASEGT. V gave up 3 bases and J gave up 1 base, with 11 bases separating them. The CDR3 DNA reads TGTGCCAGCAGTGAGCTGCGGGACCGCACAGATACGCAGTATTTT. It translates to CASSELRDRTDTQYF.

This rearrangement joins TRBV7-8 to TRBJ2-7; 7 bases match TRBD1. The CDR3 covers 15 residues. V lost 5 bases and J lost 0; bases outside the gene matches: 7. Germline loops: CDR1 SGHVS, CDR2 FQNEAQ. The CDR3 spells CASSQGDRTSYEQYF. In DNA, the CDR3 is TGTGCCAGCAGCCAAGGGGACAGAACCTCCTACGAGCAGTACTTC.

This sequence joins TRBV7-2 and TRBJ2-5; 10 bases line up with TRBD1. The CDR3 runs 16 residues. Trimming cost V 1 base and J 5 bases; bases outside gene matches: 7. Germline V gene data show CDR1 as SGHTA and CDR2 as FQGNSA. This CDR3 is CASSLVGTGAPETQYF. CDR3 sequence (DNA): TGTGCCAGCAGCTTAGTAGGGACAGGGGCTCCGGAGACCCAGTACTTC.

The genes are TRBV2 and TRBJ1-2; D gene unclear. The CDR3 totals 14 residues. Germline loops: CDR1 SNHLY, CDR2 FYNNEI. Trimming cost V 5 bases and J 0 bases, with 10 bases left between them. CDR3 in amino acids: CASSFPATNYGYTF. For the CDR3, the DNA is TGTGCCAGCAGTTTTCCAGCGACTAACTATGGCTACACCTTC.